This TCR beta chain was documented in a study of CD8+ T cells in alopecia areata. Study at large: The investigators scored severity in treated patients by the percentage of affected scalp area. General study findings and limits: Tofacitinib did not eliminate many expanded lesional clones from scalp or blood.

Extraction and reverse transcription of RNA yielded cDNA as the sequencing template. The assay was immunoSEQ multiplex PCR, and TCRdb's table has in-frame clones only and misses some. The sample consists of about 42,000 clones, roughly 65% of them appearing once. Per the germline V gene, CDR1 is GTSNPN and CDR2 is SVGIG (reference sequence). The CDR3 contains 13 residues. Trimming removed 2 bases from V and 5 bases from J, with 13 bases in between. Treatment defined: oral pan-JAK inhibitor, 5-10 mg twice daily. To note about this clone: Its antigen is as yet unknown.

The specimen was CD8+ T cells sorted from blood, collected at week 4, from a patient treated with tofacitinib. The J gene is TRBJ2-7, the V gene TRBV30; D possibly uses TRBD1 or TRBD2 (6 bases each). The sequence was obtained from a human donor with alopecia areata. CDR3 amino acids: CAWSWGAEDEQYF. CDR3 sequence (DNA): TGTGCCTGGAGTTGGGGGGCGGAAGACGAGCAGTACTTC.